This entry features one T cell receptor (beta chain) sequence. These data come from a study of blood T cells in healthy people across ages. The second PCR ran about 6 to 12 cycles with a sample-barcoded 5' primer and J-beta primers. Template switching added a 12-random-nucleotide identifier to every cDNA molecule. TCRdb recomputed calls from the 5' RACE reads with MiXCR, one row per CDR3 protein. The sample includes about 1.4 million distinct CDR3 sequences, approximately 60% of them seen just once. Germline V gene lookup returns CDR1 SGHAT and CDR2 FQNNGV. There are 14 residues in the CDR3. The V end lost 8 bases, the J end lost 8 bases, and 18 bases lay between the germline ends.

This chain uses TRBV11-2 with TRBJ1-4; D may be TRBD1 (6 bases). The sequence derives from a man younger than 35 in good health. Material for sequencing was blood. The CDR3 DNA reads TGTGCCAGCGAATTAGAGCCGAGGGGGGAAAAACTGTTTTTT. Amino acids: CASELEPRGEKLFF.